These 25 T cell receptor beta chains were all obtained from the same sample, sequenced in a study of post-analysis software for immune sequencing data. Study-wide findings and caveats: Patients had higher frequencies than controls of about five TRBV segments, including TRBV5-6, TRBV5-1 and TRBV20-1.

Which antigens these TCRs recognize remains unknown. TCR beta cDNA libraries included unique molecular identifiers. TCRdb called the PCR reads again in MiXCR, with one record for every CDR3 protein. The sample contains 700,000 to 900,000 distinct CDR3 sequences, around 46% of which appear only once. The source material was blood. Receptor source: a girl aged 5-17 years with multiple sclerosis.

This chain links TRBV5-1 with TRBJ1-1, with 9 bases lining up with TRBD1. In germline, CDR1 is SGHRS, CDR2 YFSETQ. The CDR3 contains 15 residues. V gave up 0 bases and J gave up 5 bases; unmatched junction bases: 5. The CDR3 bases are TGCGCCAGCAGCTTGGGGGGGACAGGGTCTACTGAAGCTTTCTTT. It is translated as CASSLGGTGSTEAFF.

Written as DNA, the CDR3 is TGTGCCAGCTGGACTAGCGGGAGTCGGAGCACAGATACGCAGTATTTT. Amino acid sequence: CASWTSGSRSTDTQYF. The gene calls are TRBV6-2 or TRBV6-3 and TRBJ2-3; TRBD2 agrees at 13 bases. The germline CDR1 and CDR2 sequences are MNHEY and SVGEGT. V gave up 8 bases and J gave up 0 bases; unmatched junction bases: 5. The CDR3 contains 16 residues.

This clonotype showed up just once. The junction does not match germline at one end; this may be a read error. The gene calls are TRBV12-3 or TRBV12-4 and TRBJ2-4, with 7 bases fitting TRBD1. The CDR3 extends over 13 amino acids. In DNA, the CDR3 is TGTGCCGGCAGCCGGGACAGCAAAAACATTCAGTACTTC. It is translated as CAGSRDSKNIQYF.

The chain uses TRBV15 and TRBJ2-1, with 7 bases aligning to TRBD1. The end of the DNA fits TRBJ2-7 better, so the J call may be wrong. Germline V gene lookup returns CDR1 LNHNV and CDR2 YYDKDF (reference sequence). This CDR3 has 16 residues. DNA of the CDR3: TGTGCCACCAGCACCTTGACAGGGAGCTCCTACAATGAGCAGTACTTC. Translation: CATSTLTGSSYNEQYF.

The rearrangement joins TRBV5-1 to TRBJ2-1; TRBD1 agrees at 8 bases. After removal of 0 bases from V and 8 bases from J, the junction contained 7 bases not matched to a gene. The CDR3 runs 15 residues. From germline, CDR1 is SGHRS and CDR2 YFSETQ. CDR3 amino acids: CASSLEGQGDDEQFF. CDR3 DNA: TGCGCCAGCAGCTTGGAAGGACAGGGTGATGATGAGCAGTTCTTC.

The chain combines TRBV7-3 with TRBJ2-5; a possible D gene is TRBD1 (6 bases). The DNA end is a closer match to TRBJ2-7, so the J assignment may be wrong. The CDR3 totals 13 residues. Germline V CDR1 and CDR2: SGHTA, FQGTGA. Written as DNA, the CDR3 is TGTGCCAGCAGCTTAAACTCAGGGGTCGAGCAGTACTTC. Translation: CASSLNSGVEQYF.

The chain employs TRBV10-3 and TRBJ2-7; D is tentatively TRBD1 or TRBD2 (5 bases each). CDR1 ENHRY and CDR2 SYGVKD come from the germline V gene. This CDR3 spans 14 amino acids. Trimming removed 6 bases at V and 2 bases at J, with 14 bases between. The CDR3 sequence: CAISNLRDAYEQYF. The CDR3 nucleotides are TGTGCCATCAGCAACCTCAGGGACGCCTACGAGCAGTACTTC.

The genes are TRBV29-1 and TRBJ1-1; the D gene is possibly TRBD1 (5 bases). Looked up from germline, CDR1 is SQVTM and CDR2 is ANQGSEA. This CDR3 has 15 residues. Trimming stripped 1 base from V and 7 bases from J, with 19 bases between. CDR3 region: CSVEGGKAGTHEAFF. The CDR3 DNA reads as TGCAGCGTTGAAGGGGGCAAGGCAGGTACCCATGAAGCTTTCTTT. The variable domain in full, completed from reference TRBV29-1 and TRBJ1-1, reads SAVISQKPSRDICQRGTSLTIQCQVDSQVTMMFWYRQQPGQSLTLIATANQGSEATYESGFVIDKFPISRPNLTFSTLTVSNMSPEDSSIYLCSVEGGKAGTHEAFFGQGTRLTVV.

The chain has TRBV6-6 and TRBJ2-1, with 7 positions matching TRBD2. From germline, CDR1 is MNHNY and CDR2 SVGAGI (reference sequence). This CDR3 comprises 14 residues. The J segment lost 5 bases and the V segment lost 4 bases, leaving 5 bases of the junction unmatched. The CDR3 DNA reads as TGTGCCAGCAGTTGGACTAGATCTGACAATGAGCAGTTCTTC. Protein: CASSWTRSDNEQFF.

The chain joins TRBV4-1 to TRBJ1-2, with D tentatively TRBD1 (5 bases). Trimming removed 5 bases from V and 8 bases from J, with 18 bases in between. The CDR3 extends over 14 amino acids. Germline CDR1 is MGHRA and CDR2 is YSYEKL. The CDR3 DNA sequence: TGCGCCAGCAGCAGGGGCCCCGGGGTCTTCGGCTACACCTTC. Amino acids: CASSRGPGVFGYTF.

This clonotype turned up a few times. The J gene is TRBJ2-7, the V gene TRBV20-1, with 8 bases aligning to TRBD1. The J call could be wrong; TRBJ2-5 is a better fit for the DNA end. The CDR3 runs 13 residues. In germline, CDR1 is DFQATT, CDR2 SNEGSKA (reference sequence). CDR3 sequence (DNA): TGCAGTGCCCCGACAGGGGACAGAGAGACCCAGTACTTC. Its translation is CSAPTGDRETQYF.

This clonotype has only a few counts. The chain uses TRBV5-1 and TRBJ2-1, with 10 bases that match TRBD2. CDR1 and CDR2 from the germline V gene are SGHRS and YFSETQ. CDR3 length equals 15 residues. V shed 3 bases and J 6 bases; nucleotides not matched to a gene: 6. CDR3 protein: CASSSTSGVGNEQFF. The CDR3 DNA reads as TGCGCCAGCAGCTCCACTAGCGGGGTTGGCAATGAGCAGTTCTTC.

The genes are TRBV7-6 and TRBJ2-3, with D possibly being TRBD2 (5 bases). The length of the CDR3 is 15 residues. Trimming stripped 1 base from V and 0 bases from J, with 8 bases between. Germline CDR1 reads SGHVS; CDR2 reads FNYEAQ. The CDR3 reads CASSLGPGSTDTQYF. CDR3 DNA sequence: TGTGCCAGCAGCTTAGGTCCGGGGAGCACAGATACGCAGTATTTT.

This clonotype was counted between two and nine times. The V and J genes are TRBV9 and TRBJ1-2; TRBD1 agrees at 7 bases. The CDR3 runs to 16 residues. The germline CDR1 and CDR2 sequences are SGDLS and YYNGEE. Losses at the gene ends were 5 bases for V and 0 bases for J; bases not matched to a gene: 10. In DNA, the CDR3 is TGTGCCAGCAGTGATTCTAAGGGGGCAGCTAACTATGGCTACACCTTC. This sequence encodes CASSDSKGAANYGYTF.

The chain uses TRBV5-1 and TRBJ2-7; 10 bases agree with TRBD2. V shed 0 bases, J shed 1 base, and the junction held 4 bases outside the gene matches. Germline V gene lookup returns CDR1 SGHRS and CDR2 YFSETQ. This CDR3 region has 16 residues. CDR3 in amino acids: CASSLEGTSVSYEQYF. CDR3 nucleotides: TGCGCCAGCAGCTTGGAAGGGACTAGCGTTTCCTACGAGCAGTACTTC.

V usage is TRBV12-3 or TRBV12-4 and J usage is TRBJ2-3, with 11 nucleotides matching TRBD2. The V and J ends lost 5 bases and 2 bases, in that order; junction bases with no gene match: 9. This CDR3 region has 17 residues. The CDR3 region has the DNA TGTGCCAGCAGTCCCCTGACTAGCGGGGCTTTCACAGATACGCAGTATTTT. It codes for CASSPLTSGAFTDTQYF.

As regards this clonotype: An end of the junction does not agree with germline; a read error may underlie this. The CDR3 sequence is CASTRASPLARFNQLQHF. The CDR3 DNA reads as TGTGCCAGCACCAGGGCCAGCCCTCTAGCGCGATTCAATCAGCTCCAGCATTTT. This chain connects TRBV6-1 to TRBJ1-5, with a tentative D call TRBD1 (5 bases). This CDR3 contains 18 residues. The germline CDR1 and CDR2 sequences are MNHNS and SASEGT.

The chain uses TRBV20-1 and TRBJ2-3; 10 nucleotides agree with TRBD2. The CDR3 has 15 amino acids. V shed 4 bases and J 1 base; nucleotides not matched to a gene: 5. CDR1 and CDR2 (germline): DFQATT, SNEGSKA (reference sequence). CDR3 sequence: CSATTSGDCTDTQYF. The CDR3 DNA sequence: TGCAGTGCTACCACTAGCGGGGATTGCACAGATACGCAGTATTTT.

This clonotype has only a few counts. The V gene is TRBV20-1, the J gene TRBJ2-5; maybe TRBD1 (6 bases). The V and J ends lost 4 bases and 2 bases respectively, with 17 bases between them. The V gene's germline CDR1 is DFQATT and CDR2 SNEGSKA (reference sequence). The CDR3 is made up of 15 amino acids. CDR3 sequence: CSATRQDGRQETQYF. The CDR3 coding sequence is TGCAGTGCTACTAGACAGGACGGGCGGCAAGAGACCCAGTACTTC.

This clonotype was detected only a few times. J is TRBJ1-4 and V is TRBV20-1, with 7 bases fitting TRBD1. The CDR3 loop spans 15 amino acids. V trimming: 3 bases; J trimming: 5 bases; junction bases outside the gene matches: 9. Germline values: CDR1 DFQATT, CDR2 SNEGSKA (reference sequence). CDR3 DNA: TGCAGTGCTAGCCAGGGGACAGTCAAGAATGAAAAACTGTTTTTT. Its protein product is CSASQGTVKNEKLFF.

This clonotype was observed a handful of times. CDR3 sequence: CSARDTQAGGPYEQYF. CDR3 nucleotides: TGCAGTGCTAGAGATACTCAGGCGGGAGGCCCCTACGAGCAGTACTTC. V and J are TRBV20-1 and TRBJ2-7; 8 bases line up with TRBD2. The junction had 9 bases not matched to a gene; V was cut back by 0 bases and J by 2 bases. Germline CDR1 and CDR2: DFQATT and SNEGSKA (reference sequence). This CDR3 comprises 16 residues.

This clonotype was observed a few times. The chain joins TRBV29-1 to TRBJ1-3; D gene uncertain. This CDR3 contains 11 residues. In germline, CDR1 is SQVTM, CDR2 ANQGSEA. Between the trimmed V and J ends, which lost 4 bases and 9 bases, there was a span of 10 bases. The CDR3 sequence: CSVASRGTIYF. Written as DNA, the CDR3 is TGCAGCGTTGCGAGTCGGGGCACCATATATTTT.

The chain uses TRBV12-3 or TRBV12-4 and TRBJ1-2; 8 bases fit TRBD1. The trim removed 9 bases at V and 5 bases at J, leaving 8 bases unmatched. The CDR3 loop spans 13 amino acids. The CDR3 DNA reads TGTGCCAGTGGAGAGACAGGGGAGTATGGCTACACCTTC. Its protein is CASGETGEYGYTF.

This chain joins TRBV3-1 and TRBJ2-7, with D maybe TRBD1 (5 bases). CDR3 length equals 12 residues. Germline V CDR1 and CDR2: LGHDT, YNNKEL (reference sequence). The V end was cut by 1 base, the J end by 5 bases, with 6 bases between. The CDR3 reads CASSQVRDEQYF. CDR3 nucleotides: TGTGCCAGCAGCCAAGTCAGGGACGAGCAGTACTTC.

This clonotype has more than one count but fewer than ten. The genes are TRBV6-2 or TRBV6-3 and TRBJ2-3; D may be TRBD2 (6 bases). The CDR3 is 14 amino acids. Germline values: CDR1 MNHEY, CDR2 SVGEGT. Trimming left V 7 bases short and J 0 bases short, with 11 bases between. The CDR3 DNA reads as TGTGCCAGCAAAACTAGCTCTAGCACAGATACGCAGTATTTT. Its translation: CASKTSSSTDTQYF.